One and the same sample provided the 24 T cell receptor beta chains below, sequenced in a study of blood T cells in healthy people across ages. For the second PCR, which ran for about 6 to 12 cycles, a sample-barcoded 5' primer and a J-beta primer mix were used. TCRdb re-derived calls from the 5' RACE reads in MiXCR, one entry per CDR3 protein. The repertoire holds 550,000 to 650,000 distinct CDR3 sequences, with about 27% as singletons. These data also featured in a second study, about T cells of mothers and their children.

The sample consisted of blood. The receptors originated from a boy aged 2 to 10 in good health.

This clonotype was observed a handful of times. CDR3 nucleotide sequence: TGTGCCAGCAGCAGGGGACAGCTCTCTGGAAACACCATATATTTT. Protein product: CASSRGQLSGNTIYF. The rearrangement joins TRBV21-1 to TRBJ1-3; TRBD1 was called by the table and not checked on the DNA. TRBV21-1 is noted as a pseudogene. CDR3 size: 15 residues.

Concerning this clonotype: The junction departs from germline at one end; a sequencing error may be responsible. The chain uses TRBV5-4 and TRBJ2-5; D not resolved. The tail of the sequence fits TRBJ2-1 better, so the J call may be wrong. Germline CDR1 and CDR2: SGHNT and YYREEE (reference sequence). This CDR3 is 12 amino acids long. The CDR3 here is CVSSLAPWEQFF. The CDR3 DNA sequence: TGTGTCAGCAGCTTGGCGCCATGGGAGCAGTTCTTC.

There are a few counts of this clonotype. The rearrangement joins TRBV6-2 or TRBV6-3 to TRBJ1-1, with a possible D match to TRBD1 (5 bases). The V end lost 5 bases, the J end lost 3 bases, and 13 bases lay between the germline ends. The length of the CDR3 is 14 residues. CDR1 is MNHEY and CDR2 is SVGEGT in the germline V gene. Written as DNA, the CDR3 is TGTGCCAGCAGTCGAGACGGGACCCACACTGAAGCTTTCTTT. Translated: CASSRDGTHTEAFF.

Only a few counts were recorded for this clonotype. J is TRBJ2-1 and V is TRBV7-2; D is ambiguous. The CDR3 sequence is 13 residues long. The germline CDR1 and CDR2 sequences are SGHTA and FQGNSA. Trimming removed 6 bases from V and 8 bases from J, with 14 bases in between. In DNA, the CDR3 is TGTGCCAGCAGACCCCCCGTGGGTCATGAGCAGTTCTTC. It is translated as CASRPPVGHEQFF.

This clonotype was seen a few times. This rearrangement joins TRBV27 to TRBJ2-1, with 10 bases lining up with TRBD1. The CDR3 has 16 residues. Germline CDR1 and CDR2: MNHEY and SMNVEV (reference sequence). The trim removed 4 bases at V and 0 bases at J, leaving 3 bases unmatched. The CDR3 here is CASSSRDRGSYNEQFF. CDR3 DNA: TGTGCCAGCAGTTCCAGGGACAGGGGCTCCTACAATGAGCAGTTCTTC.

V is TRBV12-3 or TRBV12-4 and J is TRBJ2-5; D may be TRBD2 (5 bases). Trimming left V 3 bases short and J 4 bases short, with 12 bases between. This CDR3 is 14 amino acids long. DNA for the CDR3: TGTGCCAGCAGTTTTTGGGAGAGGGCAGAGACCCAGTACTTC. It is translated as CASSFWERAETQYF.

The chain links TRBV5-1 to TRBJ2-1; 8 bases agree with TRBD2. This CDR3 comprises 13 residues. The junction had 5 bases not matched to a gene; V was cut back by 4 bases and J by 8 bases. Germline CDR1 is SGHRS and CDR2 is YFSETQ. CDR3 bases: TGCGCCAGCAGCGCCGGACTAGCTGATGAGCAGTTCTTC. As protein: CASSAGLADEQFF. Looking up the rest from reference TRBV5-1 and TRBJ2-1 gives the full variable domain: KAGVTQTPRYLIKTRGQQVTLSCSPISGHRSVSWYQQTPGQGLQFLFEYFSETQRNKGNFPGRFSGRQFSNSRSEMNVSTLELGDSALYLCASSAGLADEQFFGPGTRLTVL.

The rearrangement links TRBV4-3 to TRBJ1-6; D gene unclear. The V gene lost 0 bases and the J gene lost 5 bases, with 11 bases spanning the gap. This CDR3 comprises 16 residues. In germline, CDR1 is LGHNA, CDR2 YSLEER. This chain's CDR3 is CASSQEKGRDNSPLHF. The CDR3 DNA sequence: TGCGCCAGCAGCCAAGAAAAGGGTAGAGATAATTCACCCCTCCACTTT.

The V gene is TRBV6-5, the J gene TRBJ1-2; tentative D call: TRBD1 (5 bases). This CDR3 spans 14 amino acids. Trimming stripped 6 bases from V and 4 bases from J, with 15 bases between. Germline CDR1 and CDR2: MNHEY and SVGAGI. The CDR3 DNA reads as TGTGCCAGCAGCCGCAACAGGATAGGCTATGGCTACACCTTC. It encodes CASSRNRIGYGYTF.

This clonotype was recorded a few times. This rearrangement joins TRBV6-5 to TRBJ2-5; D may correspond to TRBD1 or TRBD2 (5 bases each). The DNA matches TRBJ2-7 better at its end, which makes the J call doubtful. Germline loops: CDR1 MNHEY, CDR2 SVGAGI. The CDR3 length is 14 residues. Here the CDR3 DNA reads TGTGCCAGCAGTTACCAGGGACCGGGCTACGAGCAGTACTTC. The encoded protein is CASSYQGPGYEQYF.

This clonotype was detected a few times. The rearrangement links TRBV5-1 to TRBJ1-1, with D maybe TRBD1 (6 bases). The V end lost 3 bases, the J end lost 0 bases, and 9 bases lay between the germline ends. Looked up from germline, CDR1 is SGHRS and CDR2 is YFSETQ. This CDR3 is built from 14 residues. CDR3 in amino acids: CASSSDSMNTEAFF. The CDR3 DNA reads as TGCGCCAGCAGCTCGGACAGCATGAACACTGAAGCTTTCTTT. The whole variable domain, remainder taken from reference TRBV5-1 and TRBJ1-1, is KAGVTQTPRYLIKTRGQQVTLSCSPISGHRSVSWYQQTPGQGLQFLFEYFSETQRNKGNFPGRFSGRQFSNSRSEMNVSTLELGDSALYLCASSSDSMNTEAFFGQGTRLTVV.

This clonotype was observed a few times. The chain is built from TRBV6-1 and TRBJ2-7, with a tentative D call TRBD1 (5 bases). The CDR3 is made up of 15 amino acids. V shed 1 base and J shed 2 bases, with 12 bases lying between them. From germline, CDR1 is MNHNS and CDR2 SASEGT. CDR3 loop: CASSEGGLAPYEQYF. The CDR3, as DNA: TGTGCCAGCAGTGAAGGGGGCCTCGCACCCTACGAGCAGTACTTC.

This clonotype was counted between two and nine times. The V call is TRBV7-9, the J call TRBJ1-3; no reliable D call. From germline, CDR1 is SEHNR and CDR2 FQNEAQ (reference sequence). The V and J ends lost 5 bases and 2 bases respectively, with 13 bases between them. CDR3 length equals 15 residues. CDR3 DNA: TGTGCCAGCAGCCCCCCGGGAGTAACTGGAAACACCATATATTTT. Translation: CASSPPGVTGNTIYF. Filled out from reference TRBV7-9 and TRBJ1-3, the complete variable domain reads DTGVSQNPRHKITKRGQNVTFRCDPISEHNRLYWYRQTLGQGPEFLTYFQNEAQLEKSRLLSDRFSAERPKGSFSTLEIQRTEQGDSAMYLCASSPPGVTGNTIYFGEGSWLTVV.

This clonotype has only a few counts. The chain uses TRBV20-1 and TRBJ1-6; D perhaps matches TRBD1 (5 bases). V dropped 0 bases and J dropped 6 bases, with 9 bases sitting between them. The CDR3 has 14 residues. Germline CDR1 is DFQATT and CDR2 is SNEGSKA (reference sequence). The CDR3 DNA reads TGCAGTGCTAGAGATCAGGGTTCTAATTCACCCCTCCACTTT. As protein: CSARDQGSNSPLHF.

This clonotype showed up just a few times. This chain uses TRBV18 with TRBJ2-5; D perhaps matches TRBD2 (7 bases). This CDR3 comprises 15 residues. The V end was cut by 6 bases, the J end by 3 bases, with 17 bases between. Germline-derived CDR1 and CDR2 are KGHSH and LQKENI. The CDR3 protein is CASSPSAGAEETQYF. The CDR3 DNA sequence: TGTGCCAGCTCGCCTTCGGCGGGGGCCGAAGAGACCCAGTACTTC.

J is TRBJ2-7 and V is TRBV27, with TRBD1 identical over 7 bases. In germline, CDR1 is MNHEY, CDR2 SMNVEV (reference sequence). The CDR3 totals 13 residues. After removal of 6 bases from V and 6 bases from J, the junction contained 8 bases not matched to a gene. This chain's CDR3 is CASRPTGFGEQYF. Here the CDR3 DNA reads TGTGCCAGCAGGCCGACAGGGTTTGGCGAGCAGTACTTC.

This clonotype was seen only a few times. V is TRBV27 and J is TRBJ2-7, with D possibly TRBD2 on 6 matching bases. The CDR3 has 14 residues. Germline CDR1 and CDR2: MNHEY and SMNVEV (reference sequence). Between the trimmed V and J ends, which lost 3 bases and 2 bases, there was a span of 11 bases. The CDR3: CASSFSGPTYEQYF. The DNA for the CDR3 is TGTGCCAGCAGTTTCAGCGGGCCCACCTACGAGCAGTACTTC.

The genes are TRBV29-1 and TRBJ2-4, with 8 bases lining up with TRBD2. This CDR3 comprises 15 residues. Trimming cost V 4 bases and J 0 bases; bases outside gene matches: 5. The V gene's germline CDR1 is SQVTM and CDR2 ANQGSEA. This CDR3 reads CSVVGSGVAKNIQYF. DNA of the CDR3: TGCAGCGTTGTGGGTAGCGGGGTAGCCAAAAACATTCAGTACTTC.

The gene calls are TRBV14 and TRBJ2-3, with D perhaps matching TRBD1 (7 bases). The CDR3 has 17 residues. The germline V and J ends were trimmed by 1 base and 5 bases, with 19 bases remaining between them. Germline CDR1 SGHDN, CDR2 FVKESK. For the CDR3, the DNA is TGTGCCAGCAGCCAAGTATTTGGAGGGGGCGAGGGAGATACGCAGTATTTT. It specifies CASSQVFGGGEGDTQYF.

The rearrangement uses TRBV20-1 and TRBJ2-1; possible D gene TRBD2, 6 bases. The V end was cut by 1 base, the J end by 3 bases, with 7 bases between. Germline V lookup: CDR1 DFQATT, CDR2 SNEGSKA (reference sequence). This CDR3 is 13 amino acids long. The CDR3 region is CSARVGGYNEQFF. CDR3 nucleotides: TGCAGTGCTAGAGTGGGGGGCTACAATGAGCAGTTCTTC.

The CDR3 reads CASSPLGTGEEKLFF. CDR3 bases: TGTGCCAGCAGCCCTTTGGGGACAGGGGAAGAAAAACTGTTTTTT. The chain joins TRBV9 to TRBJ1-4; 10 bases line up with TRBD1. CDR3 size: 15 residues. V trimming: 4 bases; J trimming: 8 bases; junction bases outside the gene matches: 8. CDR1 SGDLS and CDR2 YYNGEE come from the germline V gene.

The chain employs TRBV15 and TRBJ2-7, with D perhaps TRBD2 (6 bases). The germline CDR1 and CDR2 sequences are LNHNV and YYDKDF (reference sequence). CDR3 size: 13 residues. V was pared by 8 bases and J by 2 bases, with 13 bases between. The CDR3 DNA sequence: TGTGCCACCGGGGGGACGGGGACCTACGAGCAGTACTTC. Protein sequence: CATGGTGTYEQYF. The variable domain in full, with the rest retrieved from reference TRBV15 and TRBJ2-7, is DAMVIQNPRYQVTQFGKPVTLSCSQTLNHNVMYWYQQKSSQAPKLLFHYYDKDFNNEADTPDNFQSRRPNTSFCFLDIRSPGLGDTAMYLCATGGTGTYEQYFGPGTRLTVT.

Remarks on this clonotype: Since no conserved phenylalanine or tryptophan closes the CDR3, a read error is the likely cause. The chain couples TRBV12-3 or TRBV12-4 to TRBJ2-3; D is perhaps TRBD2 (5 bases). The ends were cut back, 6 bases at V and 4 bases at J, with 11 bases in the middle. This CDR3 region has 13 residues. The CDR3 loop is CASRRASADTQYS. The CDR3 DNA reads as TGTGCCAGCAGGAGGGCAAGCGCAGATACGCAGTATTCT.

J is TRBJ2-1 and V is TRBV6-2 or TRBV6-3; no clear D gene. The CDR3 totals 15 residues. CDR1 and CDR2 (germline): MNHEY, SVGEGT. Deletions cut 0 bases from V and 4 bases from J, with 10 bases between. The DNA for the CDR3 is TGTGCCAGCAGTTACTCGTCGGAGATATACAATGAGCAGTTCTTC. This codes for CASSYSSEIYNEQFF.